The 25 T cell receptor beta chains in this list originate from one sample, sequenced in a study of shared clonotypes between healthy human individuals. The repertoire was sequenced with immunoSEQ multiplex PCR; TCRdb's copy has only in-frame clones and lacks some. The data hold about 340,000 clones, with roughly 80% observed a single time. The sequenced sample consisted of memory CD4+ T cells sorted from blood. Documented subset: CD45RA-negative fraction. These receptors were collected from a man between 25 and 39 years old in good health.

The chain has TRBV5-6 and TRBJ2-3; perhaps TRBD2 as D (5 bases). The CDR3 consists of 12 residues. Trimming stripped 3 bases from V and 4 bases from J, with 6 bases between. Germline V gene lookup returns CDR1 SGHDT and CDR2 YYEEEE. The CDR3 DNA sequence: TGTGCCAGCAGCTGGCGGGCAGATACGCAGTATTTT. This codes for CASSWRADTQYF.

The genes are TRBV5-5 and TRBJ2-1, with 13 bases identical to TRBD2. This CDR3 has 17 amino acids. The junction had 5 bases not matched to a gene; V was cut back by 5 bases and J by 0 bases. Germline CDR1 is SGHKS and CDR2 is YYEKEE (reference sequence). The CDR3 spells CASRPTSGRPSYNEQFF. DNA for the CDR3: TGTGCCAGCAGGCCGACTAGCGGGAGGCCCTCCTACAATGAGCAGTTCTTC.

J is TRBJ1-2 and V is TRBV5-6, with TRBD1 as a possible D gene (6 bases). This CDR3 has 16 residues. Germline CDR1 reads SGHDT; CDR2 reads YYEEEE. Trimming cost V 4 bases and J 4 bases, with 20 bases left between them. The CDR3, as DNA: TGTGCCAGCAGCCCTACAGGTTGGGGGCGTACCTATGGCTACACCTTC. The encoded protein is CASSPTGWGRTYGYTF.

The rearrangement links TRBV27 to TRBJ2-1; D not certain. Germline V gene lookup returns CDR1 MNHEY and CDR2 SMNVEV (reference sequence). The CDR3 spans 15 residues. V was clipped by 7 bases and J by 3 bases, with 16 bases between them. This CDR3 reads CASTHSQSLYNEQFF. The CDR3 nucleotides read TGTGCCAGCACGCATTCCCAGAGTCTCTACAATGAGCAGTTCTTC.

The chain carries TRBV5-1 and TRBJ1-4, with D unresolved. Trimming took 0 bases from V and 7 from J, leaving 4 bases between them. The CDR3 runs 12 residues. Germline V gene data show CDR1 as SGHRS and CDR2 as YFSETQ. For the CDR3, the DNA is TGCGCCAGCAGCTTGGTGGGTGAAAAACTGTTTTTT. Translation gives CASSLVGEKLFF.

The chain recombines TRBV29-1 with TRBJ1-2; 7 bases are shared with TRBD1. V trimming: 1 base; J trimming: 8 bases; junction bases outside the gene matches: 10. This CDR3 contains 14 residues. Germline CDR1 reads SQVTM; CDR2 reads ANQGSEA. The chain's CDR3 is CSVEGFSDRRGYTF. CDR3 DNA sequence: TGCAGCGTTGAAGGTTTTTCGGACAGGCGCGGCTACACCTTC.

V and J are TRBV30 and TRBJ1-1, with TRBD1 matching over 7 bases. The CDR3 is 14 amino acids. V shed 5 bases, J shed 1 base, and the junction held 7 bases outside the gene matches. Germline V gene sequence: CDR1 GTSNPN, CDR2 SVGIG (reference sequence). This CDR3 reads CAWDRERSNTEAFF. DNA of the CDR3: TGTGCCTGGGACAGGGAGAGGTCGAACACTGAAGCTTTCTTT.

This chain joins TRBV20-1 and TRBJ1-4; no firm D call. Germline CDR1 and CDR2: DFQATT and SNEGSKA (reference sequence). CDR3 length: 11 amino acids. Trimming pared 5 bases from V and 4 bases from J, leaving 5 bases between. The CDR3 spells CSAPFNEKLFF. The CDR3 DNA is TGCAGTGCTCCGTTTAATGAAAAACTGTTTTTT.

This clone is classed as medium-sized (0.01 to 0.1%). CDR3 sequence (DNA): TGCGCCAGCAGCTCGGATCAGAAGCAGTACTTC. As protein: CASSSDQKQYF. The chain couples TRBV5-1 to TRBJ2-7; D ambiguous. The CDR3 covers 11 residues. Germline-derived CDR1 and CDR2 are SGHRS and YFSETQ. V was shortened by 3 bases and J by 8 bases, with 9 bases between the two germline ends.

This clone was counted a few times. The chain uses TRBV7-3 and TRBJ2-2; no clear D. Trimming cost V 5 bases and J 5 bases, with 9 bases left between them. CDR3 size: 13 residues. Germline V gene lookup returns CDR1 SGHTA and CDR2 FQGTGA. CDR3 in amino acids: CASSPGDTGELFF. The CDR3 DNA follows: TGTGCCAGCAGCCCCGGTGATACCGGGGAGCTGTTTTTT. Full variable domain (rest looked up from reference TRBV7-3 and TRBJ2-2): GAGVSQTPSNKVTEKGKYVELRCDPISGHTALYWYRQSLGQGPEFLIYFQGTGAADDSGLPNDRFFAVRPEGSVSTLKIQRTERGDSAVYLCASSPGDTGELFFGEGSRLTVL.

This clone appeared a few times. The chain recombines TRBV19 with TRBJ2-5, with TRBD2 matching 13 bases. Germline V lookup: CDR1 LNHDA, CDR2 SQIVND (reference sequence). This CDR3 is 13 amino acids long. The J segment lost 5 bases and the V segment lost 8 bases, leaving 2 bases of the junction unmatched. The chain's CDR3 is CASGLAGVETQYF. The CDR3 DNA is TGTGCCAGTGGACTAGCGGGAGTGGAGACCCAGTACTTC. Together with reference TRBV19 and TRBJ2-5, the CDR3 gives the full variable domain: DGGITQSPKYLFRKEGQNVTLSCEQNLNHDAMYWYRQDPGQGLRLIYYSQIVNDFQKGDIAEGYSVSREKKESFPLTVTSAQKNPTAFYLCASGLAGVETQYFGPGTRLLVL.

The V call is TRBV19, the J call TRBJ2-5, with 7 positions matching TRBD2. Germline assignment: CDR1 LNHDA and CDR2 SQIVND (reference sequence). The CDR3 runs to 13 residues. Germline trimming cut 3 bases from V and 4 bases from J; bases unmatched to any gene: 2. The CDR3 protein is CASSIGEGETQYF. The CDR3 DNA is TGTGCCAGTAGTATCGGGGAGGGAGAGACCCAGTACTTC.

The J gene is TRBJ2-5, the V gene TRBV15; D is unclear. Germline values: CDR1 LNHNV, CDR2 YYDKDF (reference sequence). This CDR3 spans 15 amino acids. V lost 0 bases and J lost 4, with 12 bases in between. CDR3 nucleotides: TGTGCCACCAGCAGAGAAATCTACAAGGGAGAGACCCAGTACTTC. Encoded protein: CATSREIYKGETQYF. Using reference TRBV15 and TRBJ2-5 for the parts outside the CDR3, the full variable domain is DAMVIQNPRYQVTQFGKPVTLSCSQTLNHNVMYWYQQKSSQAPKLLFHYYDKDFNNEADTPDNFQSRRPNTSFCFLDIRSPGLGDTAMYLCATSREIYKGETQYFGPGTRLLVL.

V usage is TRBV30 and J usage is TRBJ1-3; no reliable D call. The CDR3 contains 14 residues. Trimming pared 8 bases from V and 4 bases from J, leaving 18 bases between. Germline CDR1 and CDR2: GTSNPN and SVGIG (reference sequence). CDR3 coding DNA: TGTGCCGGGTCCCAAGGAGCGCCGGGAAACACCATATATTTT. This sequence encodes CAGSQGAPGNTIYF. Full variable domain (remainder filled in from reference TRBV30 and TRBJ1-3): SQTIHQWPATLVQPVGSPLSLECTVEGTSNPNLYWYRQAAGRGLQLLFYSVGIGQISSEVPQNLSASRPQDRQFILSSKKLLLSDSGFYLCAGSQGAPGNTIYFGEGSWLTVV.

This clone showed up just a few times. This CDR3 reads CSVGGQPYEQYF. The CDR3, as DNA: TGCAGCGTTGGGGGGCAGCCCTACGAGCAGTACTTC. The chain is built from TRBV29-1 and TRBJ2-7; a weak D match, TRBD1 (6 bases). V was pared by 4 bases and J by 2 bases, with 9 bases between. The germline gives CDR1 SQVTM, CDR2 ANQGSEA. The length of the CDR3 is 12 residues.

The V call is TRBV5-1, the J call TRBJ1-1; D remains ambiguous. V shed 0 bases and J shed 8 bases, with 17 bases lying between them. Germline CDR1 is SGHRS and CDR2 is YFSETQ. The CDR3 covers 15 residues. The CDR3 is CASSLAISSRSEAFF. CDR3 DNA: TGCGCCAGCAGCTTGGCAATATCTAGCAGATCCGAAGCTTTCTTT.

The rearrangement uses TRBV27 and TRBJ2-2, with D possibly being TRBD1 (6 bases). The germline V gene has CDR1 MNHEY and CDR2 SMNVEV (reference sequence). V gave up 5 bases and J gave up 7 bases, with 11 bases separating them. The CDR3 is 13 amino acids. For the CDR3, the DNA is TGTGCCAGCAGTGCCACAGGGTTCGGGGAGCTGTTTTTT. This gives the protein CASSATGFGELFF.

This sequence joins TRBV18 and TRBJ2-7, with TRBD2 matching over 11 bases. There are 18 residues in the CDR3. The germline gives CDR1 KGHSH, CDR2 LQKENI. J was trimmed by 2 bases and V by 2 bases; bases with no gene match: 11. CDR3 in DNA: TGTGCCAGCTCACCAGCGACTAGCGGGAATCCCCCCACCTACGAGCAGTACTTC. Translated: CASSPATSGNPPTYEQYF.

This chain connects TRBV15 to TRBJ1-1; TRBD1 agrees at 7 bases. This CDR3 is 14 amino acids long. With 3 bases clipped from V and 4 bases from J, the junction kept 5 bases outside the gene matches. Germline CDR1 is LNHNV and CDR2 is YYDKDF (reference sequence). The CDR3 nucleotides are TGTGCCACCAGCAGCCTGACAGGGAGCACTGAAGCTTTCTTT. This translates into CATSSLTGSTEAFF.

V usage is TRBV5-5 and J usage is TRBJ2-7; D gene unclear. This CDR3 comprises 13 residues. Germline CDR1 reads SGHKS; CDR2 reads YYEKEE (reference sequence). V was cut by 1 base and J by 6 bases, with 11 bases left in between. The CDR3 spells CASSLLVPTEQYF. The CDR3 DNA is TGTGCCAGCAGCTTGCTAGTACCTACCGAGCAGTACTTC.

There are a few counts of this clone. The chain employs TRBV9 and TRBJ2-1, with TRBD1 as a possible D gene (5 bases). The CDR3 is made up of 17 amino acids. From germline, CDR1 is SGDLS and CDR2 YYNGEE. Trimming stripped 0 bases from V and 2 bases from J, with 15 bases between. The CDR3 sequence: CASSVAVGRVPYNEQFF. CDR3 DNA sequence: TGTGCCAGCAGCGTAGCTGTGGGCAGGGTTCCCTACAATGAGCAGTTCTTC.

The chain uses TRBV5-1 and TRBJ1-3, with unresolved D. There are 15 residues in the CDR3. V dropped 0 bases and J dropped 0 bases, with 7 bases sitting between them. Germline V gene lookup returns CDR1 SGHRS and CDR2 YFSETQ. The CDR3 region is CASSLVGDSGNTIYF. The CDR3 bases are TGCGCCAGCAGCTTGGTCGGGGACTCTGGAAACACCATATATTTT.

This rearrangement joins TRBV29-1 to TRBJ1-5; tentative D call: TRBD1 (5 bases). CDR1 and CDR2 from the germline V gene are SQVTM and ANQGSEA. Trimming stripped 3 bases from V and 7 bases from J, with 13 bases between. The CDR3 is 13 amino acids. The CDR3 protein is CSVEGDFGQPQHF. For the CDR3, the DNA is TGCAGCGTTGAGGGGGACTTCGGGCAGCCCCAGCATTTT.

The chain uses TRBV5-1 and TRBJ1-1; weak D call: TRBD1 (6 bases). CDR3 length: 15 residues. Germline CDR1 and CDR2: SGHRS and YFSETQ. The V end lost 4 bases, the J end lost 5 bases, and 18 bases lay between the germline ends. CDR3 sequence: CASSREGDPKTEAFF. CDR3 nucleotide sequence: TGCGCCAGCAGCCGAGAGGGGGACCCGAAGACTGAAGCTTTCTTT.

About this clone: A much larger clone lies one base from this, so it may be a read error. The rearrangement uses TRBV15 and TRBJ2-1; no definite D call. Germline V gene sequence: CDR1 LNHNV, CDR2 YYDKDF (reference sequence). The CDR3 consists of 14 residues. V lost 11 bases and J 4 bases, leaving 18 bases between the germline ends. The chain's CDR3 is CAAQIDVGYNEQFF. CDR3 coding DNA: TGTGCCGCCCAGATAGATGTCGGATACAATGAGCAGTTCTTC.